This T cell receptor beta chain was observed in a study of glioma-infiltrating T cells after dendritic cell vaccination. Turning to the study itself: Samples are from glioblastoma patients in Phase I and II dendritic cell vaccine trials. Dendritic cell vaccine was injected intradermally three times, biweekly. Residual fresh-frozen tumor from the vaccine-lysate resection served as pretreatment tumor. Autologous tumor lysate was loaded overnight onto monocyte-derived dendritic cells grown less than 8 days with IL-4 and GM-CSF.

Assay used: immunoSEQ multiplex PCR; TCRdb lists only in-frame clones, some missing. This repertoire shows about 3,100 clones, roughly 85% found once; its top ten account for 4.4%. This CDR3 comprises 15 residues. Germline values: CDR1 SGHTA, CDR2 FQGNSA. Trimming at V came to 0 bases and at J to 4 bases, leaving 5 bases not matched to a gene. The starting material was tumor tissue, obtained before dendritic cell vaccination. The receptor comes from a human donor with glioblastoma. The J gene is TRBJ2-5, the V gene TRBV7-2; 7 bases are a match to TRBD2. The CDR3 reads CASSLAATSLETQYF. As DNA, the CDR3 is TGTGCCAGCAGCTTAGCGGCGACTAGCTTAGAGACCCAGTACTTC.